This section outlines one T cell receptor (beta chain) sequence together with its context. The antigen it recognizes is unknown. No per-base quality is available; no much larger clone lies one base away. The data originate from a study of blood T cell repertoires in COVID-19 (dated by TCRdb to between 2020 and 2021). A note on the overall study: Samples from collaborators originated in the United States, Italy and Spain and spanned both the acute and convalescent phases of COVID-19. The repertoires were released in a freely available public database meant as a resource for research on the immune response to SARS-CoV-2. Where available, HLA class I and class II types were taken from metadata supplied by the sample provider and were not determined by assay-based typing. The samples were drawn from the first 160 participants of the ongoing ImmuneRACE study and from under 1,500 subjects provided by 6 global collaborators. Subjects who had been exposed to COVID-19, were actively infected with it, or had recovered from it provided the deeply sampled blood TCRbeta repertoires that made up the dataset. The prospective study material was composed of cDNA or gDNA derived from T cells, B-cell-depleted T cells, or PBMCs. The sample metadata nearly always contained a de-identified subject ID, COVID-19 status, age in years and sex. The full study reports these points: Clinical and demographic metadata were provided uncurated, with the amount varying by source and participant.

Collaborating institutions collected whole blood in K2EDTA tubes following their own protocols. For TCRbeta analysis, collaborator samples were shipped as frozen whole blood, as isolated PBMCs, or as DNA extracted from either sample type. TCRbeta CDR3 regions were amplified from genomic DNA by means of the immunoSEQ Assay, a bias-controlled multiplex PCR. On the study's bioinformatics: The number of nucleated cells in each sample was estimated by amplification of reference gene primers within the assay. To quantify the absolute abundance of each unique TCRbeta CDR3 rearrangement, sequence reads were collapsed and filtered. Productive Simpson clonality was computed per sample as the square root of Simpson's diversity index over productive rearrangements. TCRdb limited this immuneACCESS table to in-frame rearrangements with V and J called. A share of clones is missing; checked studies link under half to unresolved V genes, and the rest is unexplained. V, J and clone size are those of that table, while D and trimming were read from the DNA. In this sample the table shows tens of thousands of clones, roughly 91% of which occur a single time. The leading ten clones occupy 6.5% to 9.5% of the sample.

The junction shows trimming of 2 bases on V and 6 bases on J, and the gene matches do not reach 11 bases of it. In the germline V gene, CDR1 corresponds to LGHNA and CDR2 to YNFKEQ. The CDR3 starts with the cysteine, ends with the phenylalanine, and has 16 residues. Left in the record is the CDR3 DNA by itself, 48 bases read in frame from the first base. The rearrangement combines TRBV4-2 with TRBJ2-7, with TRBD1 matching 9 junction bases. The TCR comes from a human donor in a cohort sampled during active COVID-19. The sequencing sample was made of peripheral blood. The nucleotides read TGTGCCAGCAGCCAACCCCGGACAGGGGCGGCCACCGAGCAGTACTTC. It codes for CASSQPRTGAATEQYF.